This paragraph covers one TCR beta chain sequence. Using immunoSEQ multiplex PCR, the repertoire was profiled, and TCRdb retains in-frame clones only, with some absent. The repertoire holds about 44,000 clones, with around 96% as singletons. The data are from a study of technical replicates of blood from a handful of donors. The germline V gene encodes CDR1 MNHEY and CDR2 SMNVEV (reference sequence). Germline trimming cut 5 bases from V and 7 bases from J; bases unmatched to any gene: 3. This CDR3 is built from 15 residues. The sample comprised T cells isolated from PBMCs. The TCR comes from a human donor in good health. The V gene is TRBV27, the J gene TRBJ2-1, with 15 nucleotides matching TRBD2. The CDR3 protein is CASSPGTSGRNEQFF. CDR3 DNA sequence: TGTGCCAGCAGTCCCGGGACTAGCGGGAGGAATGAGCAGTTCTTC.